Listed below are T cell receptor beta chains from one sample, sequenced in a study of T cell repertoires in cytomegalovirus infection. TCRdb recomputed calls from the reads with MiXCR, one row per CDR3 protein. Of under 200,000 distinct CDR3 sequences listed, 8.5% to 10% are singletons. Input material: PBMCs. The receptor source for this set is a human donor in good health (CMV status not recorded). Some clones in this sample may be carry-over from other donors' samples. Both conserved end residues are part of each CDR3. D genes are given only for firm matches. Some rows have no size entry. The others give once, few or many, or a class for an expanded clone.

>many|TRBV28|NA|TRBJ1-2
CASTGRRRNYGYTF
TGTGCCAGCACAGGGCGTAGGCGAAACTATGGCTACACCTTC
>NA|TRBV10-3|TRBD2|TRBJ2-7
CAISELPLAASSYEQYF
TGTGCCATCAGTGAACTACCACTAGCGGCAAGCTCCTACGAGCAGTACTTC
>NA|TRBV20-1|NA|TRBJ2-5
CSARDYRRVTSETQYF
TGCAGTGCTAGAGATTATCGGCGAGTGACTAGTGAGACCCAGTACTTC
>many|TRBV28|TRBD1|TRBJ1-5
CASDDRASRFYSNQPQHF
TGTGCCAGCGATGACAGGGCCTCACGTTTTTATAGCAATCAGCCCCAGCATTTT
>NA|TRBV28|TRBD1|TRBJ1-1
CASSLVAGTANTEAFF
TGTGCCAGCAGTCTCGTAGCCGGGACAGCGAACACTGAAGCTTTCTTT
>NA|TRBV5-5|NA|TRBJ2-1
CASSLSDSVSSYNEQFF
TGTGCCAGCAGCTTGTCGGACTCTGTGAGCTCCTACAATGAGCAGTTCTTC
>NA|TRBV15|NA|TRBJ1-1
CATSRGSIGTEAFF
TGTGCCACCAGCAGAGGTTCTATTGGCACTGAAGCTTTCTTT
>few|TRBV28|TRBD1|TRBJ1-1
CASRDRVMNTEAFF
TGTGCCAGCAGAGACAGGGTAATGAACACTGAAGCTTTCTTT
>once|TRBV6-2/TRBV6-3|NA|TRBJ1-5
CASANPNQPQHF
TGTGCCAGCGCGAACCCGAATCAGCCCCAGCATTTT
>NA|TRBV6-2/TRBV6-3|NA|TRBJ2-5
CASSLSVLEETQYF
TGTGCCAGCAGTTTAAGTGTCTTAGAAGAGACCCAGTACTTC
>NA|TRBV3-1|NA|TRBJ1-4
CASSQRTAGEKLFF
TGTGCCAGCAGCCAAAGGACGGCCGGGGAAAAACTGTTTTTT
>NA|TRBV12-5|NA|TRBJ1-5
CASGLGDGQPQHF
TGTGCTAGTGGTTTGGGGGATGGGCAGCCCCAGCATTTT
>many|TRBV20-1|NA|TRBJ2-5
CSAIGLGETQYF
TGCAGCGCGATCGGGCTCGGAGAGACCCAGTACTTC
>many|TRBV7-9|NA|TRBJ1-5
CASSLAQEDRYQAQHF
TGTGCCAGCAGCTTAGCCCAAGAAGACAGATATCAGGCCCAGCATTTT
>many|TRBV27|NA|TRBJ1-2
CASGRRADGYTF
TGTGCCAGCGGGCGACGAGCGGATGGCTACACCTTC
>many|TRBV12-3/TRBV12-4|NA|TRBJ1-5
CASTRGWRSGGGGQPQHF
TGTGCCAGCACCCGTGGTTGGAGGTCAGGTGGTGGTGGTCAGCCCCAGCATTTT
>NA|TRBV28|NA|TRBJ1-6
CASSSGTRNSPLHF
TGTGCCAGCTCGTCCGGGACAAGAAATTCACCCCTCCACTTT
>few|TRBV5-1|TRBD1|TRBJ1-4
CASSVNTGGANEKLFF
TGCGCCAGCAGCGTTAATACAGGGGGCGCGAATGAAAAACTGTTTTTT
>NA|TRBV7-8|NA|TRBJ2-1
CASRWGGSGNEQFF
TGTGCCAGCAGATGGGGGGGCAGTGGCAATGAGCAGTTCTTC
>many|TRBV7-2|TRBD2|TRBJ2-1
CASSATSGGAYEQFF
TGTGCCAGCAGCGCCACTAGCGGGGGGGCCTATGAGCAGTTCTTC
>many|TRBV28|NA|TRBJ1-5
CASSLGLTQPQHF
TGTGCCAGCAGTTTAGGACTAACTCAGCCCCAGCATTTT
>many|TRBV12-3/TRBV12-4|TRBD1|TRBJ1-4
CASSPGRTGGEKLFF
TGTGCCAGCAGTCCCGGAAGGACAGGGGGTGAAAAACTGTTTTTT
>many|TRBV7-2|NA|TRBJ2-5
CASSLVVDQETQYF
TGTGCCAGCAGCTTAGTCGTTGACCAAGAGACCCAGTACTTC
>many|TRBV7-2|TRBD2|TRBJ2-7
CASSRTTSGSYEQYF
TGTGCCAGCAGCCGGACGACTAGCGGGTCCTACGAGCAGTACTTC
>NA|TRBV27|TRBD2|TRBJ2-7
CASSSVSGNREQYF
TGTGCCAGCAGTTCCGTTAGCGGGAACCGCGAGCAGTACTTC
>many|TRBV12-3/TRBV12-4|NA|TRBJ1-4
CASSFWGREREKLFF
TGTGCCAGCAGTTTTTGGGGGAGGGAGAGGGAAAAACTGTTTTTT
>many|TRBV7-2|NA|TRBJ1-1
CASSLAMYKAFF
TGTGCCAGCAGCTTAGCGATGTATAAAGCTTTCTTT
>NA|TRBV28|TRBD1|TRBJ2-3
CASSQTGGDTQYF
TGTGCCAGCAGTCAAACAGGGGGGGATACGCAGTATTTT
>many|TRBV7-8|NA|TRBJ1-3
CASSLDTPEVGNTIYF
TGTGCCAGCAGCTTAGACACCCCGGAGGTTGGAAACACCATATATTTT
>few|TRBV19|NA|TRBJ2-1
CASSSTHVDEQFF
TGTGCCAGTAGTTCGACTCATGTCGATGAGCAGTTCTTC
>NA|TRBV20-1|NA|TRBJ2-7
CSASPREQYF
TGCAGTGCTAGTCCTAGGGAGCAGTACTTC
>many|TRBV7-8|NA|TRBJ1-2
CASSLGAKNYGYTF
TGTGCCAGCAGCTTAGGGGCTAAGAACTATGGCTACACCTTC
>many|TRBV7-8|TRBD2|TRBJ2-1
CASSSRRAGGRYNEQFF
TGTGCCAGCAGCTCCCGTCGAGCGGGAGGGCGGTACAATGAGCAGTTCTTC
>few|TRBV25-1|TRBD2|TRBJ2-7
CASSIDSGGKQYF
TGTGCCAGCAGTATAGATAGCGGGGGGAAGCAGTACTTC
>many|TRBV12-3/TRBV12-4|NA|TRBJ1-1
CASSQRPLGTEAFF
TGTGCCAGCAGCCAACGTCCTTTAGGGACTGAAGCTTTCTTT
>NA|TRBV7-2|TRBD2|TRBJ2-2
CASSILAANTGELFF
TGTGCCAGCAGCATACTAGCGGCGAACACCGGGGAGCTGTTTTTT
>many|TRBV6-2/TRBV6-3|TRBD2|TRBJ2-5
CASSMNSPGLAGETQYF
TGTGCCAGCAGTATGAACTCGCCGGGACTAGCTGGGGAGACCCAGTACTTC
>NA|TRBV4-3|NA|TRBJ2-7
CASSPAYDASYEQYF
TGCGCCAGCAGCCCTGCTTATGACGCGTCATACGAGCAGTACTTC
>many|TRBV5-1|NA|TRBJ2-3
CASKFGGSTDTQYF
TGCGCCAGCAAATTCGGCGGGAGCACAGATACGCAGTATTTT
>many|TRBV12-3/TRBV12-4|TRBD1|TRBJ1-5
CASSARQGGNQPQHF
TGTGCCAGCAGTGCCCGACAGGGGGGCAATCAGCCCCAGCATTTT
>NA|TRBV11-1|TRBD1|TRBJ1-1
CASSPRDRALNTEAFF
TGTGCCAGCAGCCCCCGGGACAGGGCTTTGAACACTGAAGCTTTCTTT
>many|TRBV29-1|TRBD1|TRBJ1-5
CSVETGGNQPQHF
TGCAGCGTAGAAACAGGGGGCAATCAGCCCCAGCATTTT
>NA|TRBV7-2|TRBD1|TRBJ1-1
CASSSRAGTDSFTEAFF
TGTGCCAGCAGCTCCAGGGCGGGGACAGATAGTTTCACTGAAGCTTTCTTT
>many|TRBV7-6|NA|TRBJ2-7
CASSADWAYEQYF
TGTGCCAGCAGCGCGGACTGGGCCTACGAGCAGTACTTC
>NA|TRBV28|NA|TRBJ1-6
CASSDTSLTLHF
TGTGCCAGCAGTGACACCTCACTCACCCTCCACTTT
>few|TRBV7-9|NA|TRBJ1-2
CASSGQPNYGYTF
TGTGCCAGCAGCGGACAGCCCAACTATGGCTACACCTTC
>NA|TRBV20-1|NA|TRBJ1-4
CSAPKPTGNNEKLFF
TGCAGTGCTCCCAAACCGACGGGGAATAATGAAAAACTGTTTTTT
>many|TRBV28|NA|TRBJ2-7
CASSLLLGSYEQYF
TGTGCCAGCAGTTTGTTACTGGGTTCCTACGAGCAGTACTTC
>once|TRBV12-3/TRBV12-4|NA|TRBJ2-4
CASSQNRWNIQYF
TGTGCCAGCAGCCAAAATCGGTGGAACATTCAGTACTTC
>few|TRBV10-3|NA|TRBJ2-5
CAISESGKGETQYF
TGTGCCATCAGTGAGTCCGGGAAAGGGGAGACCCAGTACTTC
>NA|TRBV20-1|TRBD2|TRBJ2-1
CSASRASGVLGEQFF
TGCAGTGCTAGCCGTGCTAGCGGGGTTTTGGGTGAGCAGTTCTTC
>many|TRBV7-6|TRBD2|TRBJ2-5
CASSAGLAGGQGETQYF
TGTGCCAGCAGCGCGGGACTAGCGGGAGGTCAGGGGGAGACCCAGTACTTC
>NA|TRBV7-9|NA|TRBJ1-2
CASSARSTRVPF
TGTGCCAGCAGTGCACGCTCGACCAGGGTCCCCTTC
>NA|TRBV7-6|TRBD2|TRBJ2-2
CASTTSLAGTGELFF
TGTGCCAGCACTACTTCTCTAGCGGGAACCGGGGAGCTGTTTTTT
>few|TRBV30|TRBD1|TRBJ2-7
CAWSGHRGGEQYF
TGTGCCTGGAGTGGACACAGGGGTGGCGAGCAGTACTTC